The 20 T cell receptor beta chains below all came from one sample that was sequenced in a study of T cell responses to AZD1222 COVID-19 vaccine. Generated by immunoSEQ multiplex PCR, the TCRdb table keeps only in-frame clones and is missing some. The sample lists about 160,000 clones, around 93% occurring once. The specimen was peripheral blood, collected on day 0 of AZD1222 vaccination. The receptors derive from an adult in good health.

V usage is TRBV5-1 and J usage is TRBJ2-1; D is undetermined. The CDR3 has 16 amino acids. The V and J ends lost 0 bases and 6 bases respectively, with 16 bases between them. Germline V gene data show CDR1 as SGHRS and CDR2 as YFSETQ. The CDR3 protein is CASSLGKAPAINEQFF. CDR3 nucleotides: TGCGCCAGCAGCTTGGGCAAGGCACCTGCCATCAATGAGCAGTTCTTC.

The chain couples TRBV24-1 to TRBJ2-2; no definite D call. Trimming took off 2 bases at V and 9 bases at J, with 12 bases between the two ends. CDR3 length: 14 residues. Per the germline V gene, CDR1 is KGHDR and CDR2 is SFDVKD. CDR3 region: CATSDSWSLRELFF. The CDR3 DNA follows: TGTGCCACCAGTGATTCCTGGAGCCTTCGGGAGCTGTTTTTT.

The chain employs TRBV28 and TRBJ1-4; tentative D call: TRBD1 (6 bases). Germline CDR1 and CDR2: MDHEN and SYDVKM. CDR3 length: 14 residues. Trimming removed 5 bases from V and 8 bases from J, with 15 bases in between. CDR3 in amino acids: CASSPRDQGEKLFF. In DNA, the CDR3 is TGTGCCAGCAGTCCTCGGGACCAGGGGGAAAAACTGTTTTTT.

The genes are TRBV7-9 and TRBJ1-6; tentative D call: TRBD1 (5 bases). V was clipped by 4 bases and J by 2 bases, with 18 bases between them. CDR1 and CDR2 from the germline V gene are SEHNR and FQNEAQ (reference sequence). This CDR3 contains 18 residues. DNA for the CDR3: TGTGCCAGCAGCTATAACCCTGGGGGGGGGACCTATAATTCACCCCTCCACTTT. Translation: CASSYNPGGGTYNSPLHF.

The rearrangement links TRBV21-1 to TRBJ2-3. TRBV21-1 is labeled a pseudogene. The CDR3 runs 16 residues. The CDR3 DNA is TGTGCCAGCAGCAAAGTTGGGGGAGTCTCAACAGATACGCAGTATTTT. As protein: CASSKVGGVSTDTQYF.

In its sample, this clone was seen a few times. The DNA of the CDR3 is TGCGCCAGCAGCAATAGGACAGGGAACCTGCAGCCCCAGCATTTT. This encodes CASSNRTGNLQPQHF. The chain links TRBV4-1 to TRBJ1-5, with TRBD1 identical over 8 bases. The germline gives CDR1 MGHRA, CDR2 YSYEKL. J was trimmed by 7 bases and V by 5 bases; bases with no gene match: 10. The length of the CDR3 is 15 residues.

The chain links TRBV5-5 to TRBJ2-1; D call uncertain. The V gene's germline CDR1 is SGHKS and CDR2 YYEKEE (reference sequence). The V and J ends lost 3 bases and 4 bases respectively, with 14 bases between them. The CDR3 covers 15 residues. CDR3: CASSSTPQVYNEQFF. CDR3 nucleotides: TGTGCCAGCAGCTCTACTCCCCAGGTGTACAATGAGCAGTTCTTC.

The rearrangement joins TRBV9 to TRBJ2-5; D is unclear. CDR3 size: 13 residues. The V gene lost 6 bases and the J gene lost 4 bases, with 13 bases spanning the gap. The germline gives CDR1 SGDLS, CDR2 YYNGEE. CDR3 DNA: TGTGCCAGCAACCACCTGGGTACAGAGACCCAGTACTTC. This sequence encodes CASNHLGTETQYF. The variable domain in full, completed from reference TRBV9 and TRBJ2-5, reads DSGVTQTPKHLITATGQRVTLRCSPRSGDLSVYWYQQSLDQGLQFLIQYYNGEERAKGNILERFSAQQFPDLHSELNLSSLELGDSALYFCASNHLGTETQYFGPGTRLLVL.

The CDR3 protein is CASSLLAGVGGTDTQYF. The CDR3 bases are TGTGCCAGCAGCTTGTTGGCGGGAGTGGGGGGCACAGATACGCAGTATTTT. The rearrangement uses TRBV5-5 and TRBJ2-3, with 7 positions matching TRBD2. The CDR3 sequence is 17 residues long. Germline V gene sequence: CDR1 SGHKS, CDR2 YYEKEE (reference sequence). Losses at the gene ends were 1 base for V and 1 base for J; bases not matched to a gene: 9.

The genes are TRBV16 and TRBJ1-3, with TRBD1 matching 9 bases. Germline CDR1 is KGHSY and CDR2 is FQNENV. With 4 bases clipped from V and 0 bases from J, the junction kept 7 bases outside the gene matches. The CDR3 loop spans 17 amino acids. In nucleotides, the CDR3 is TGTGCCAGCAGCCCGAAACAGGGGGCCAGCTCTGGAAACACCATATATTTT. Its translation is CASSPKQGASSGNTIYF. Complete variable domain (other parts from reference TRBV16 and TRBJ1-3): GEEVAQTPKHLVRGEGQKAKLYCAPIKGHSYVFWYQQVLKNEFKFLISFQNENVFDETGMPKERFSAKCLPNSPCSLEIQATKLEDSAVYFCASSPKQGASSGNTIYFGEGSWLTVV.

The chain has TRBV21-1 and TRBJ1-1. TRBV21-1 is designated a pseudogene. The CDR3 loop spans 14 amino acids. The CDR3 loop is CARPVAGTYTEAFF. CDR3 DNA: TGTGCCAGGCCGGTAGCTGGCACTTACACTGAAGCTTTCTTT.

The V call is TRBV5-5, the J call TRBJ1-2; D ambiguous. CDR1 and CDR2 from the germline V gene are SGHKS and YYEKEE (reference sequence). The V end lost 2 bases, the J end lost 5 bases, and 7 bases lay between the germline ends. This CDR3 contains 12 residues. This CDR3 is CASSLLAYGYTF. CDR3 DNA: TGTGCCAGCAGCTTATTGGCTTATGGCTACACCTTC.

The CDR3 DNA is TGTGCCAGCAGGGAGATAGGGGATGGCTACACCTTC. It encodes CASREIGDGYTF. V and J are TRBV6-5 and TRBJ1-2; TRBD1 is a possible D gene (5 bases). From germline, CDR1 is MNHEY and CDR2 SVGAGI. The CDR3 has 12 amino acids. V lost 6 bases and J 6 bases, leaving 11 bases between the germline ends.

This rearrangement joins TRBV19 to TRBJ2-3; D call uncertain. Germline assignment: CDR1 LNHDA and CDR2 SQIVND (reference sequence). Trimming cost V 4 bases and J 7 bases, with 12 bases left between them. The length of the CDR3 is 13 residues. The CDR3 nucleotides read TGTGCCAGTAGTACCTATAGTTGGTATACGCAGTATTTT. It encodes CASSTYSWYTQYF.

The rearrangement uses TRBV2 and TRBJ2-3; 7 bases line up with TRBD1. CDR1 SNHLY and CDR2 FYNNEI come from the germline V gene. With 6 bases clipped from V and 1 base from J, the junction kept 4 bases outside the gene matches. The CDR3 length is 14 residues. The CDR3 DNA reads as TGTGCCAGCAGGCCAGACAGGGGCACAGATACGCAGTATTTT. This sequence encodes CASRPDRGTDTQYF. The entire variable domain, with the rest obtained from reference TRBV2 and TRBJ2-3, is as follows: EPEVTQTPSHQVTQMGQEVILRCVPISNHLYFYWYRQILGQKVEFLVSFYNNEISEKSEIFDDQFSVERPDGSNFTLKIRSTKLEDSAMYFCASRPDRGTDTQYFGPGTRLTVL.

This chain links TRBV28 with TRBJ2-2; 8 nucleotides match TRBD2. V trimming: 6 bases; J trimming: 4 bases; junction bases outside the gene matches: 10. Germline values: CDR1 MDHEN, CDR2 SYDVKM. This CDR3 has 16 residues. The CDR3 loop is CASRLSGGGGTGELFF. CDR3 bases: TGTGCCAGCAGACTCTCGGGAGGGGGAGGCACCGGGGAGCTGTTTTTT. The full variable domain, in which reference TRBV28 and TRBJ2-2 provide the parts outside the CDR3, is DVKVTQSSRYLVKRTGEKVFLECVQDMDHENMFWYRQDPGLGLRLIYFSYDVKMKEKGDIPEGYSVSREKKERFSLILESASTNQTSMYLCASRLSGGGGTGELFFGEGSRLTVL.

This rearrangement joins TRBV3-1 (or the pseudogene TRBV3-2) to TRBJ2-5; 8 bases match TRBD1. Germline CDR1 and CDR2: LGHDT and YNNKEL (reference sequence). J gave up 6 bases and V 4 bases, and 10 bases lay outside the gene matches. The CDR3 is 15 amino acids. The CDR3 here is CASSPTSGQGKTQYF. CDR3 DNA: TGTGCCAGCAGCCCCACATCCGGACAGGGAAAGACCCAGTACTTC.

The chain combines TRBV19 with TRBJ1-2, with D hard to call. The germline gives CDR1 LNHDA, CDR2 SQIVND (reference sequence). The V end was cut by 7 bases, the J end by 0 bases, with 12 bases between. The CDR3 covers 14 residues. For the CDR3, the DNA is TGTGCCAGTACATATAGAGGGACTAACTATGGCTACACCTTC. This gives the protein CASTYRGTNYGYTF. The full variable domain, in which reference TRBV19 and TRBJ1-2 provide the parts outside the CDR3, is DGGITQSPKYLFRKEGQNVTLSCEQNLNHDAMYWYRQDPGQGLRLIYYSQIVNDFQKGDIAEGYSVSREKKESFPLTVTSAQKNPTAFYLCASTYRGTNYGYTFGSGTRLTVV.

In DNA form, the CDR3 reads TGTGCCAGCAGCTCCCGGACTAGCGGGAGTATCTACGAGCAGTACTTC. Translating gives CASSSRTSGSIYEQYF. V is TRBV13 and J is TRBJ2-7; 13 bases are a match to TRBD2. This CDR3 has 16 residues. CDR1 and CDR2 from the germline V gene are PRHDT and FYEKMQ (reference sequence). The V gene end was trimmed by 4 bases and the J gene end by 3 bases; junction bases not matched to a gene: 6.

The chain couples TRBV12-5 to TRBJ2-1, with D possibly being TRBD1 (5 bases). CDR1 is LGHNT and CDR2 is FRNRAP in the germline V gene. This CDR3 contains 12 residues. Between the trimmed V and J ends, which lost 4 bases and 10 bases, there was a span of 11 bases. The CDR3 loop reads CASGSRVGEQFF. The CDR3 nucleotides are TGTGCTAGTGGTTCCAGGGTTGGCGAGCAGTTCTTC.